This TCR beta chain was captured by sequencing in a study of T cells in localized non-small cell lung cancer. Notes on the study in general: In adjacent lung appeared a median about 57 of the top 100 tumor clones. Longer overall survival was seen with higher T cell density measured in blood. Clonality of T cells reached its maximum in uninvolved adjacent lung, surpassing tumor. Because researchers sequenced only one region of the tumor, heterogeneity is still possible.

About this clone itself: No antigen is known for it.

Assay used: immunoSEQ multiplex PCR; TCRdb lists only in-frame clones, some missing. The sample contains more than 20,000 clones, over 75% of which appear only once. This specimen was peripheral blood, taken before any cancer treatment. The sequence was obtained from a male donor at least 60 years old with stage I squamous cell lung carcinoma.

The CDR3 coding sequence is TGCGCCAGCAGCCTCCTGGGGGGGGCGCGTGAAAAACTGTTTTTT. Its translation: CASSLLGGAREKLFF. The V gene is TRBV5-1, the J gene TRBJ1-4; perhaps TRBD1 as D (6 bases). Germline V gene data show CDR1 as SGHRS and CDR2 as YFSETQ. This CDR3 has 15 residues. Trimming removed 4 bases at V and 7 bases at J, with 17 bases between.